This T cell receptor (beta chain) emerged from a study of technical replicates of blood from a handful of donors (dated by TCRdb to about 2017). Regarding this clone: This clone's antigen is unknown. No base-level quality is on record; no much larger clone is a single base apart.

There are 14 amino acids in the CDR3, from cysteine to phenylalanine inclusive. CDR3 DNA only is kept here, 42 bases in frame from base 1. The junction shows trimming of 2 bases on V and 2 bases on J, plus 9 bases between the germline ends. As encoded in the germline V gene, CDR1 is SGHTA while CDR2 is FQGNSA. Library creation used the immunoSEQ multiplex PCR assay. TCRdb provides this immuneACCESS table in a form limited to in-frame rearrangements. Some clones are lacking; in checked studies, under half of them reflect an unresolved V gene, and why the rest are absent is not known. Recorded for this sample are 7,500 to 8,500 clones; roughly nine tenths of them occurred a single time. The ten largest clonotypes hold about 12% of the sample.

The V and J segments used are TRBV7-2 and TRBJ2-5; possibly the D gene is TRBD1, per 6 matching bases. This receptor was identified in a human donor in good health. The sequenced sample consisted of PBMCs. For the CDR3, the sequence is CASSLRGSQETQYF. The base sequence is TGTGCCAGCAGCTTAAGGGGGTCTCAAGAGACCCAGTACTTC.